The present TCR beta chain was sequenced within a study of blood T cell repertoires in COVID-19 (dated by TCRdb to 2018 to 2021). For context, the study as a whole: Collaborator samples came from the United States, Italy and Spain and covered acute and convalescent phases of COVID-19. The prospective study material was composed of cDNA or gDNA derived from T cells, B-cell-depleted T cells, or PBMCs. Subjects who had been exposed to COVID-19, were actively infected with it, or had recovered from it provided the deeply sampled blood TCRbeta repertoires that made up the dataset. The repertoires were released in a freely available public database intended as a resource for research on the immune response to SARS-CoV-2. Samples came from the ongoing ImmuneRACE study (first 160 participants) plus 1,254 subjects from 6 global collaborators. A de-identified subject ID, COVID-19 status, age in years and sex were almost always included in the sample metadata. Where HLA class I and class II types were available, the types were taken from metadata supplied by the sample provider, not from assay-based typing.

On the study overall, not on this receptor specifically: The quantity of clinical and demographic metadata differed by source and by participant and was supplied without curation.

Comments on this clone: Its antigen is currently not known. No base quality information exists; no much larger clone differs at one position.

The collaborating institutions used their own protocols to collect whole blood in K2EDTA tubes. Collaborator samples were shipped for TCRbeta analysis as frozen whole blood, isolated PBMCs, or DNA extracted from either sample type. TCRbeta CDR3 regions were amplified from genomic DNA by means of the immunoSEQ Assay, a bias-controlled multiplex PCR. The source study handled its data this way. Nucleated cell counts per sample were estimated from amplification of reference gene primers within the assay. To quantify the absolute abundance of each unique TCRbeta CDR3 rearrangement, sequence reads were collapsed and filtered. For each sample, productive Simpson clonality was calculated as the square root of Simpson's diversity index across productive rearrangements. TCRdb stores this immuneACCESS table with in-frame sequences only. Part of the clones is absent; in the studies checked, under half of the shortfall reflects unresolved V genes, and no reason is known for the rest. D and trimming were read from the DNA, whereas the V and J calls and clone size are those reported in that table. A total of some 100,000 clones appear in this sample, around 84% of them only once. The ten top clones hold 17% of the sample.

The receptor was isolated from a woman aged 55-70 years with acute or convalescent COVID-19. Source material: peripheral blood.

The CDR3 region has the sequence CASSGGTGTDTQYF. The bases read TGTGCCAGCAGTGGCGGGACGGGCACAGATACGCAGTATTTT. The rearrangement joined TRBV2 to TRBJ2-3, with TRBD2 perhaps the D gene, on 6 matching bases. Reading the germline V gene gives CDR1 SNHLY and CDR2 FYNNEI. The CDR3 covers 14 residues, taking in both the cysteine and the phenylalanine. The retained sequence is limited to the CDR3, 42 bases, with the frame set at the first base. V is clipped by 4 bases and J by 1 base, and the sequence between their germline boundaries is 9 bases long. With the rest looked up from the reference TRBV2 and TRBJ2-3 genes rather than sequenced, the full variable domain is EPEVTQTPSHQVTQMGQEVILRCVPISNHLYFYWYRQILGQKVEFLVSFYNNEISEKSEIFDDQFSVERPDGSNFTLKIRSTKLEDSAMYFCASSGGTGTDTQYFGPGTRLTVL.